This TCR beta chain is drawn from a study of T cell responses to AZD1222 COVID-19 vaccine. Findings and caveats of the study: Only six people who got AZD1222 tested seropositive at baseline. The donor group comprised mostly white British people and more females; the analysis possibly underestimated clonal diversity. Targets within unmutated variant regions were reportedly found for nearly half of spike-specific TCRs.

Of note for this clone: The antigen is unknown.

Investigators merged groups given second doses at roughly 4 or roughly 12 weeks. Only in-frame clones appear in the TCRdb table, and some are missing; sequencing was by immunoSEQ multiplex PCR. Counted here are over 70,000 clones, about nine tenths occurring once; the ten biggest clones make up over 4%. Unmatched junction bases numbered 10, after V lost 4 bases and J lost 5 bases. Germline V gene sequence: CDR1 MNHEY, CDR2 SVGEGT. This CDR3 comprises 16 residues. The gene calls are TRBV6-2 or TRBV6-3 and TRBJ1-5; TRBD1 matches at 8 bases. The sample here was peripheral blood, taken 28 days after the second AZD1222 dose. The source of this sequence is an adult who received the AZD1222 COVID-19 vaccine. Here the CDR3 reads CASSSNQQGGHQPQHF. DNA of the CDR3: TGTGCCAGCAGTTCCAATCAACAGGGGGGGCATCAGCCCCAGCATTTT.